This T cell receptor beta chain was retrieved from a study of graft-versus-host responses after intestinal transplantation. Study information: Transplants were multivisceral, liver-intestinal, or isolated intestinal. The whole recipient group had anti-thymocyte globulin induction followed by tacrolimus and steroids for two to three years.

In this sample, this clone turned up a few times. No antigen is known for it. The data were produced by immunoSEQ multiplex PCR, yet TCRdb's version contains in-frame clones alone and is incomplete. The sample includes about 90,000 clones, around 84% of them seen just once. CDR1 is SNHLY and CDR2 is FYNNEI in the germline V gene. This CDR3 has 13 amino acids. V gave up 3 bases and J gave up 5 bases, with 8 bases separating them. Whole-study findings and limits: Researchers found GvH clones in recipient marrow, and some showed up first in ileum or blood. An association linked early post-transplant HvG declines with peak circulating GvH clone levels.

This sequence originates from a human donor who received an intestinal transplant. The chain has TRBV2 and TRBJ1-5; D is unresolved. The material was unstimulated CD4+ T cells sorted from spleen or lymph node cells, obtained before intestinal transplant. CDR3 sequence (DNA): TGTGCCAGCAGTGACTCTTACTATCAGCCCCAGCATTTT. Protein: CASSDSYYQPQHF. Drawing the rest from reference TRBV2 and TRBJ1-5, the complete variable domain is EPEVTQTPSHQVTQMGQEVILRCVPISNHLYFYWYRQILGQKVEFLVSFYNNEISEKSEIFDDQFSVERPDGSNFTLKIRSTKLEDSAMYFCASSDSYYQPQHFGDGTRLSIL.